Following are 32 T cell receptor beta chains from one sample sequenced in a study of radiotherapy plus CTLA-4 blockade in lung cancer. Sequencing used immunoSEQ multiplex PCR; TCRdb keeps in-frame clones, though not all of them. Of roughly 59,000 clones listed, 72% are singletons. This specimen consisted of peripheral blood, obtained from a patient treated with radiotherapy plus ipilimumab. These receptors were taken from a human donor with non-small cell lung cancer whose response to radiotherapy plus ipilimumab could not be evaluated.

The chain combines TRBV9 with TRBJ2-3; D remains ambiguous. The CDR3 runs to 15 residues. Germline CDR1 is SGDLS and CDR2 is YYNGEE. Trimming cost V 0 bases and J 3 bases, with 11 bases left between them. The CDR3 reads CASSVGGIRTDTQYF. The CDR3, as DNA: TGTGCCAGCAGCGTAGGAGGCATTCGGACAGATACGCAGTATTTT.

The chain uses TRBV6-1 and TRBJ1-4; TRBD1 might be the D (6 bases). Trimming left V 5 bases short and J 7 bases short, with 11 bases between. Germline V lookup: CDR1 MNHNS, CDR2 SASEGT. The length of the CDR3 is 13 residues. CDR3 amino acids: CASSLGGAEKLFF. CDR3 DNA: TGTGCCAGCAGTCTGGGGGGGGCTGAAAAACTGTTTTTT.

This clone was seen a handful of times. The chain carries TRBV5-6 and TRBJ1-2; 10 bases are a match to TRBD1. J lost 4 bases, V lost 4 bases, and 10 bases had no gene match. Germline CDR1 and CDR2: SGHDT and YYEEEE. This CDR3 comprises 16 residues. The CDR3 sequence is CASSTGTGAGTYGYTF. CDR3 in DNA: TGTGCCAGCAGCACCGGGACAGGGGCCGGCACCTATGGCTACACCTTC.

The chain carries TRBV18 and TRBJ1-5, with 7 bases that match TRBD1. V dropped 3 bases and J dropped 4; count of bases not matched to a gene: 3. Looked up from germline, CDR1 is KGHSH and CDR2 is LQKENI. The length of the CDR3 is 14 residues. The CDR3 sequence is CASSPGQQNQPQHF. The DNA for the CDR3 is TGTGCCAGCTCACCGGGACAGCAGAATCAGCCCCAGCATTTT. The whole variable domain, filled in from reference TRBV18 and TRBJ1-5, reads NAGVMQNPRHLVRRRGQEARLRCSPMKGHSHVYWYRQLPEEGLKFMVYLQKENIIDESGMPKERFSAEFPKEGPSILRIQQVVRGDSAAYFCASSPGQQNQPQHFGDGTRLSIL.

The chain links TRBV7-2 to TRBJ1-2; no definite D call. The CDR3 loop spans 11 amino acids. The ends were cut back, 0 bases at V and 7 bases at J, with 3 bases in the middle. Germline CDR1 SGHTA, CDR2 FQGNSA. Here the CDR3 reads CASSLARGYTF. The CDR3 DNA reads as TGTGCCAGCAGCTTAGCCCGTGGCTACACCTTC.

This clone turned up a few times. The chain is built from TRBV5-1 and TRBJ2-3; 9 bases map to TRBD2. Trimming removed 4 bases from V and 5 bases from J; junction bases left unmatched: 5. CDR1 SGHRS and CDR2 YFSETQ come from the germline V gene. CDR3 size: 14 residues. The CDR3 DNA sequence: TGCGCCAGCAGCCCGGGACTAGCCGGAGATACGCAGTATTTT. Translation gives CASSPGLAGDTQYF.

This chain joins TRBV11-2 and TRBJ1-1, with D perhaps matching TRBD1 (6 bases). CDR3 length equals 14 residues. V was trimmed by 4 bases and J by 1 base, leaving 10 bases between them. Germline assignment: CDR1 SGHAT and CDR2 FQNNGV. CDR3 region: CASSSQGWNTEAFF. CDR3 nucleotides: TGTGCCAGCAGCTCACAGGGATGGAACACTGAAGCTTTCTTT. The whole variable domain, filled in from reference TRBV11-2 and TRBJ1-1, reads EAGVAQSPRYKIIEKRQSVAFWCNPISGHATLYWYQQILGQGPKLLIQFQNNGVVDDSQLPKDRFSAERLKGVDSTLKIQPAKLEDSAVYLCASSSQGWNTEAFFGQGTRLTVV.

This clone occurred once. The chain uses TRBV5-1 and TRBJ2-5; 8 nucleotides match TRBD1. V lost 2 bases to trimming and J lost 2 bases; unmatched junction nucleotides: 8. The germline CDR1 and CDR2 sequences are SGHRS and YFSETQ. The CDR3 consists of 16 residues. CDR3 nucleotides: TGCGCCAGCAGCTTACTCGGACAGGGACTTCAAGAGACCCAGTACTTC. Protein: CASSLLGQGLQETQYF. Full variable domain (rest looked up from reference TRBV5-1 and TRBJ2-5): KAGVTQTPRYLIKTRGQQVTLSCSPISGHRSVSWYQQTPGQGLQFLFEYFSETQRNKGNFPGRFSGRQFSNSRSEMNVSTLELGDSALYLCASSLLGQGLQETQYFGPGTRLLVL.

In its sample, this clone was seen a few times. The sample contains more than one DNA sequence encoding this CDR3. This rearrangement joins TRBV4-1 to TRBJ2-7; 10 bases agree with TRBD2. The germline gives CDR1 MGHRA, CDR2 YSYEKL. The CDR3 runs 16 residues. After removal of 0 bases from V and 5 bases from J, the junction contained 7 bases not matched to a gene. The CDR3 region is CASSQDRSTSGDEQYF. CDR3 bases: TGCGCCAGCAGCCAAGATAGGAGTACTAGCGGGGACGAGCAGTACTTC.

J is TRBJ1-1 and V is TRBV6-1; 12 nucleotides agree with TRBD1. CDR1 is MNHNS and CDR2 is SASEGT in the germline V gene. CDR3 size: 14 residues. J lost 6 bases, V lost 4 bases, and 3 bases had no gene match. The CDR3 protein is CASSGRDRGPEAFF. In nucleotides, the CDR3 is TGTGCCAGCAGTGGGCGGGACAGGGGGCCTGAAGCTTTCTTT.

This clone was recorded a few times. The J gene is TRBJ2-7, the V gene TRBV11-2; D gene uncertain. Trimming removed 0 bases from V and 0 bases from J, with 12 bases in between. The CDR3 sequence is 16 residues long. Germline V CDR1 and CDR2: SGHAT, FQNNGV. The CDR3 DNA sequence: TGTGCCAGCAGCTTAGATCGCGTATCCCGCTCCTACGAGCAGTACTTC. Encoded protein: CASSLDRVSRSYEQYF.

The V and J genes are TRBV5-1 and TRBJ1-2, with 7 bases aligning to TRBD1. The CDR3 extends over 12 amino acids. The germline V gene encodes CDR1 SGHRS and CDR2 YFSETQ. With V trimmed by 0 bases and J by 8 bases, 1 base remained unmatched. The CDR3 here is CASSLDRGGYTF. As DNA, the CDR3 is TGCGCCAGCAGCTTGGACAGGGGCGGCTACACCTTC.

CDR3 DNA sequence: TGTGCCAGCAGCCTCGGACAGGGATGGGATGAAAAACTGTTTTTT. Encoded protein: CASSLGQGWDEKLFF. This chain joins TRBV5-8 and TRBJ1-4; 8 positions agree with TRBD1. The length of the CDR3 is 15 residues. V was clipped by 4 bases and J by 6 bases; unmatched bases: 8. The germline gives CDR1 SGHTS, CDR2 YDEGEE.

CDR3 residues: CASSSQFIAGNTIYF. CDR3 in DNA: TGTGCCAGCAGCTCTCAGTTCATTGCTGGAAACACCATATATTTT. The V and J genes are TRBV5-6 and TRBJ1-3; D ambiguous. There are 15 residues in the CDR3. With 3 bases removed from V and 2 bases from J, the gap between germline ends came to 12 bases. Germline V lookup: CDR1 SGHDT, CDR2 YYEEEE.

The V call is TRBV10-3, the J call TRBJ2-7; 7 nucleotides match TRBD1. After removal of 7 bases from V and 3 bases from J, the junction contained 3 bases not matched to a gene. The CDR3 consists of 12 residues. Germline V lookup: CDR1 ENHRY, CDR2 SYGVKD. DNA of the CDR3: TGTGCCATCATCCGGGACAGCTACGAGCAGTACTTC. It codes for CAIIRDSYEQYF.

This CDR3 is CASSLYAVTEAFF. CDR3 nucleotide sequence: TGTGCCAGCAGCTTGTATGCAGTCACTGAAGCTTTCTTT. The gene calls are TRBV5-6 and TRBJ1-1; D ambiguous. CDR1 is SGHDT, CDR2 YYEEEE, per germline. Trimming removed 1 base from V and 4 bases from J, with 8 bases in between. This CDR3 contains 13 residues.

This rearrangement joins TRBV6-6 to TRBJ2-7; the match to TRBD2 covers 9 bases. This CDR3 is built from 12 residues. V lost 9 bases, J lost 3 bases, and 3 bases stayed unmatched. In germline, CDR1 is MNHNY, CDR2 SVGAGI (reference sequence). The DNA of the CDR3 is TGTGCCAGTTTTAGCGGGAGCTACGAGCAGTACTTC. Translating gives CASFSGSYEQYF.

The chain uses TRBV19 and TRBJ2-5; a weak D match, TRBD1 (5 bases). TRBJ2-7 matches the DNA end more closely, so the J call is doubtful. This CDR3 has 13 amino acids. Germline loops: CDR1 LNHDA, CDR2 SQIVND (reference sequence). In DNA form, the CDR3 reads TGTGCCAGTAGTATAGGAGGCAGGGCCGAGCAGTACTTC. It encodes CASSIGGRAEQYF.

This clone has more than one count but fewer than ten. This chain links TRBV9 with TRBJ2-1; possibly TRBD2 for D (5 bases). V lost 0 bases to trimming and J lost 7 bases, with 23 bases between them. CDR1 and CDR2 (germline): SGDLS, YYNGEE. The CDR3 is 18 residues long. Written as DNA, the CDR3 is TGTGCCAGCAGCGTAGATGAAGGGTGGAGGACCAGAATTAATGAGCAGTTCTTC. Its protein product is CASSVDEGWRTRINEQFF.

The chain joins TRBV2 to TRBJ2-7; 15 nucleotides align to TRBD2. V lost 2 bases and J lost 6; bases outside the gene matches: 11. The CDR3 runs 18 residues. CDR1 SNHLY and CDR2 FYNNEI come from the germline V gene. In nucleotides, the CDR3 is TGTGCCAGCAGTGAACGCGGGACTAGCGGGAGGTCAGACGGCGAGCAGTACTTC. Residues: CASSERGTSGRSDGEQYF.

The rearrangement links TRBV7-2 to TRBJ2-7, with D possibly being TRBD1 (6 bases). Germline lookup yields CDR1 SGHTA and CDR2 FQGNSA. The CDR3 has 14 residues. Trimming left V 1 base short and J 3 bases short, with 10 bases between. This CDR3 reads CASSLVRGDYEQYF. The CDR3 bases are TGTGCCAGCAGCTTAGTCAGGGGTGACTACGAGCAGTACTTC.

The genes are TRBV6-5 and TRBJ2-6, with D possibly matching TRBD1 (5 bases). The CDR3 spans 15 residues. Between the trimmed V and J ends, which lost 1 base and 2 bases, there was a span of 6 bases. Germline CDR1 and CDR2: MNHEY and SVGAGI. CDR3 loop: CASSYLGAGANVLTF. CDR3 bases: TGTGCCAGCAGTTACTTAGGGGCTGGGGCCAACGTCCTGACTTTC.

The rearrangement joins TRBV2 to TRBJ1-1, with D possibly matching TRBD1 (5 bases). Germline V gives CDR1 SNHLY, CDR2 FYNNEI. The CDR3 is 14 residues long. Trimming pared 6 bases from V and 5 bases from J, leaving 16 bases between. DNA for the CDR3: TGTGCCAGCAGGGAGGGCAGGGCGATGACTGAAGCTTTCTTT. Amino acid sequence: CASREGRAMTEAFF.

J is TRBJ1-1 and V is TRBV27; TRBD1 aligns across 7 bases. The CDR3 is made up of 13 amino acids. Germline V gene sequence: CDR1 MNHEY, CDR2 SMNVEV (reference sequence). V shed 8 bases, J shed 1 base, and the junction held 4 bases outside the gene matches. Here the CDR3 reads CASYRQGNTEAFF. The CDR3 DNA is TGTGCCAGCTATCGACAGGGGAACACTGAAGCTTTCTTT.

The chain couples TRBV4-1 to TRBJ2-1; D may be TRBD2 (5 bases). V dropped 4 bases and J dropped 9 bases, with 10 bases sitting between them. The CDR3 runs 12 residues. CDR1 MGHRA and CDR2 YSYEKL come from the germline V gene. The CDR3 reads CASSRRSGEQFF. The CDR3 DNA is TGCGCCAGCAGCCGGAGGAGCGGTGAGCAGTTCTTC.

This chain links TRBV7-9 with TRBJ2-3, with 8 bases that match TRBD2. CDR3 size: 16 residues. The germline V gene has CDR1 SEHNR and CDR2 FQNEAQ (reference sequence). J was trimmed by 4 bases and V by 5 bases; bases with no gene match: 11. Written as DNA, the CDR3 is TGTGCCAGCAGCCCGCCCGGGACTAGGTCGGCAGATACGCAGTATTTT. This sequence encodes CASSPPGTRSADTQYF.

The chain combines TRBV18 with TRBJ2-5, with 7 bases matching TRBD2. Germline V CDR1 and CDR2: KGHSH, LQKENI. Trimming cost V 5 bases and J 1 base; bases outside gene matches: 1. CDR3 length equals 13 residues. CDR3 DNA: TGTGCCAGCTCAACTAGCGCCCAAGAGACCCAGTACTTC. Encoded protein: CASSTSAQETQYF.

This sequence joins TRBV30 and TRBJ2-3; TRBD2 aligns across 9 bases. The CDR3 extends over 14 amino acids. Germline V gene lookup returns CDR1 GTSNPN and CDR2 SVGIG (reference sequence). The V gene end was trimmed by 4 bases and the J gene end by 5 bases; junction bases not matched to a gene: 7. In nucleotides, the CDR3 is TGTGCCTGGACTAGCGGGGTTCCCGGAGATACGCAGTATTTT. Its protein is CAWTSGVPGDTQYF.

The chain recombines TRBV7-6 with TRBJ1-2; TRBD1 matches at 7 bases. J lost 8 bases, V lost 4 bases, and 16 bases had no gene match. This CDR3 is built from 16 residues. Germline V gene sequence: CDR1 SGHVS, CDR2 FNYEAQ. The CDR3 reads CASSSLPGTALEGYTF. The CDR3 region has the DNA TGTGCCAGCAGCTCGTTGCCCGGGACAGCCTTAGAGGGCTACACCTTC.

The J gene is TRBJ2-1, the V gene TRBV12-5, with no clear D. CDR1 and CDR2 (germline): LGHNT, FRNRAP. CDR3 length equals 14 residues. V lost 2 bases and J 5 bases, leaving 10 bases between the germline ends. CDR3 sequence reads: CASGLHGLDNEQFF. As DNA, the CDR3 is TGTGCTAGTGGTTTGCACGGTCTGGACAATGAGCAGTTCTTC.

The rearrangement uses TRBV16 and TRBJ1-1; 7 bases fit TRBD1. V lost 4 bases, J lost 0 bases, and 5 bases stayed unmatched. Germline V CDR1 and CDR2: KGHSY, FQNENV. CDR3 length equals 15 residues. In DNA, the CDR3 is TGTGCCAGCAGCCTCCGACAGGGTGTGAACACTGAAGCTTTCTTT. This gives the protein CASSLRQGVNTEAFF.

The chain combines TRBV9 with TRBJ1-4, with D tentatively TRBD1 (5 bases). The germline V gene encodes CDR1 SGDLS and CDR2 YYNGEE. The CDR3 is 15 residues long. Trimming took off 0 bases at V and 3 bases at J, with 9 bases between the two ends. The CDR3 coding sequence is TGTGCCAGCAGCGTAGTGGCAGGGCCTAATGAAAAACTGTTTTTT. Its translation: CASSVVAGPNEKLFF.